The 21 T cell receptor beta chains presented below share a single source sample, sequenced in a study of T cell responses to AZD1222 COVID-19 vaccine. Profiling relied on immunoSEQ multiplex PCR, and the TCRdb table lists in-frame clones only, not all of them. The data show about 100,000 clones, 85% to 90% seen once. The sequencing used peripheral blood, collected on day 0 of AZD1222 vaccination. The receptors originated from an adult in good health.

The chain has TRBV4-1 and TRBJ1-2; no firm D call. The length of the CDR3 is 15 residues. CDR1 MGHRA and CDR2 YSYEKL come from the germline V gene. The V gene lost 0 bases and the J gene lost 7 bases, with 15 bases spanning the gap. The CDR3 nucleotides are TGCGCCAGCAGCCAAGATAGTTCGGGAATAGGTGGCTACACCTTC. It codes for CASSQDSSGIGGYTF.

This rearrangement joins TRBV27 to TRBJ1-1, with 8 bases fitting TRBD1. With 5 bases clipped from V and 5 bases from J, the junction kept 7 bases outside the gene matches. Germline-derived CDR1 and CDR2 are MNHEY and SMNVEV (reference sequence). This CDR3 is 14 amino acids long. The CDR3 loop is CASSPQTGETEAFF. The CDR3 DNA reads TGTGCCAGCAGTCCGCAGACAGGGGAGACTGAAGCTTTCTTT.

About this clone: Different DNA sequences within this sample yield the same CDR3. V gene TRBV7-3 combines with J gene TRBJ1-1, with unresolved D. The germline CDR1 and CDR2 sequences are SGHTA and FQGTGA. Deletions cut 0 bases from V and 4 bases from J, with 6 bases between. The CDR3 totals 13 residues. The CDR3 spells CASSLTGGTEAFF. The CDR3 DNA is TGTGCCAGCAGCTTAACCGGTGGCACTGAAGCTTTCTTT. The whole variable domain, filled in from reference TRBV7-3 and TRBJ1-1, reads GAGVSQTPSNKVTEKGKYVELRCDPISGHTALYWYRQSLGQGPEFLIYFQGTGAADDSGLPNDRFFAVRPEGSVSTLKIQRTERGDSAVYLCASSLTGGTEAFFGQGTRLTVV.

This clone was picked up a small number of times. The genes are TRBV6-5 and TRBJ2-5, with D perhaps matching TRBD2 (5 bases). V was trimmed by 4 bases and J by 5 bases, leaving 11 bases between them. This CDR3 contains 13 residues. Germline-derived CDR1 and CDR2 are MNHEY and SVGAGI. Here the CDR3 DNA reads TGTGCCAGCAGTTCCCCTCCGGGGGAGACCCAGTACTTC. As protein: CASSSPPGETQYF.

The gene calls are TRBV6-1 and TRBJ1-2; D is uncertain. V lost 2 bases and J lost 8, with 6 bases in between. This CDR3 contains 11 residues. Germline V gives CDR1 MNHNS, CDR2 SASEGT. The CDR3 sequence is CASSETGGYTF. DNA for the CDR3: TGTGCCAGCAGTGAAACGGGGGGCTACACCTTC.

This chain links TRBV4-1 with TRBJ1-6; 9 nucleotides agree with TRBD1. The CDR3 sequence is 15 residues long. Germline V gives CDR1 MGHRA, CDR2 YSYEKL. V was pared by 4 bases and J by 12 bases, with 10 bases of the junction left unmatched. The CDR3 is CASSLAGTGSVPLHF. For the CDR3, the DNA is TGCGCCAGCAGCCTAGCCGGGACAGGGTCAGTACCCCTCCACTTT.

The CDR3: CGCLNTEAFF. The CDR3 bases are TGCGGGTGCTTGAACACTGAAGCTTTCTTT. This chain uses TRBV29-1 with TRBJ1-1; D gene ambiguous. The CDR3 runs to 10 residues. CDR1 and CDR2 from the germline V gene are SQVTM and ANQGSEA.

The chain is built from TRBV5-6 and TRBJ1-3; no definite D call. Germline values: CDR1 SGHDT, CDR2 YYEEEE. The CDR3 spans 12 residues. Between the trimmed V and J ends, which lost 0 bases and 4 bases, there was a span of 2 bases. The CDR3 DNA sequence: TGTGCCAGCAGCTTGGAAGGAAACACCATATATTTT. It yields the protein CASSLEGNTIYF.

The gene calls are TRBV21-1 and TRBJ1-3. TRBV21-1 is flagged as a pseudogene. This CDR3 is built from 17 residues. The CDR3 spells CASSKGLLTNSGNTIYF. The CDR3 region has the DNA TGTGCCAGCAGCAAAGGTCTCCTTACTAACTCTGGAAACACCATATATTTT.

The sample holds a few counts of this clone. The rearrangement joins TRBV18 to TRBJ2-1, with TRBD2 matching 9 bases. Germline V gives CDR1 KGHSH, CDR2 LQKENI. After removal of 3 bases from V and 12 bases from J, the junction contained 15 bases not matched to a gene. This CDR3 has 16 amino acids. The CDR3 DNA reads TGTGCCAGCTCACCGACTAGCGGATATAATGATCGGGGGCAGTTCTTC. Translating it yields CASSPTSGYNDRGQFF.

This clone has more than one count but fewer than ten. The chain employs TRBV19 and TRBJ2-7, with 8 bases that match TRBD1. The V gene's germline CDR1 is LNHDA and CDR2 SQIVND (reference sequence). The ends lost 6 bases at V and 3 bases at J; junction bases unmatched: 4. This CDR3 is built from 13 residues. The CDR3 loop is CASSFDRGYEQYF. CDR3 nucleotides: TGTGCCAGTAGCTTCGACAGGGGCTACGAGCAGTACTTC. The entire variable domain, with the rest obtained from reference TRBV19 and TRBJ2-7, is as follows: DGGITQSPKYLFRKEGQNVTLSCEQNLNHDAMYWYRQDPGQGLRLIYYSQIVNDFQKGDIAEGYSVSREKKESFPLTVTSAQKNPTAFYLCASSFDRGYEQYFGPGTRLTVT.

V usage is TRBV11-3 and J usage is TRBJ2-1; D may be TRBD1 (7 bases). Germline V gene lookup returns CDR1 SGHNT and CDR2 YENEEA. V lost 1 base and J lost 7, with 23 bases in between. The CDR3 loop spans 18 amino acids. The CDR3 DNA sequence: TGTGCCAGCAGCTTAGGAACAGGGGCGCGGGGACCGCGGAATGAGCAGTTCTTC. It encodes CASSLGTGARGPRNEQFF.

The rearrangement links TRBV3-1 (or the pseudogene TRBV3-2) to TRBJ2-3; tentatively, D is TRBD2 (6 bases). CDR3 length: 15 residues. V lost 1 base and J 4 bases, leaving 12 bases between the germline ends. Germline values: CDR1 LGHDT, CDR2 YNNKEL (reference sequence). The CDR3 region is CASSQVVSGADTQYF. DNA of the CDR3: TGTGCCAGCAGCCAAGTTGTCTCGGGGGCAGATACGCAGTATTTT.

This clone was observed once. The V and J genes are TRBV7-9 and TRBJ1-2; tentatively, D is TRBD1 (6 bases). The germline V and J ends were trimmed by 7 bases and 4 bases, with 19 bases remaining between them. The length of the CDR3 is 15 residues. Germline V gene lookup returns CDR1 SEHNR and CDR2 FQNEAQ (reference sequence). CDR3 residues: CASKDIDRFSYGYTF. The CDR3 coding sequence is TGTGCCAGCAAGGATATTGACAGGTTTAGCTATGGCTACACCTTC.

The CDR3 protein is CASSPATGGPVSGNTIYF. The CDR3 DNA is TGCGCCAGCAGCCCCGCGACAGGGGGACCGGTATCCGGAAACACCATATATTTT. V and J are TRBV4-1 and TRBJ1-3; TRBD1 aligns across 9 bases. Trimming removed 4 bases from V and 4 bases from J; junction bases left unmatched: 14. The germline V gene has CDR1 MGHRA and CDR2 YSYEKL. This CDR3 contains 18 residues.

V is TRBV3-1 (or the pseudogene TRBV3-2) and J is TRBJ2-1; 8 bases align to TRBD1. The CDR3 runs to 16 residues. Trimming cost V 4 bases and J 0 bases; bases outside gene matches: 5. Looked up from germline, CDR1 is LGHDT and CDR2 is YNNKEL (reference sequence). CDR3 sequence: CASSRTGMSSYNEQFF. In nucleotides, the CDR3 is TGTGCCAGCAGCCGGACAGGGATGAGCTCCTACAATGAGCAGTTCTTC.

The V gene is TRBV15, the J gene TRBJ1-5, with D possibly being TRBD1 (5 bases). V dropped 3 bases and J dropped 7 bases, with 13 bases sitting between them. The CDR3 has 14 amino acids. Germline V lookup: CDR1 LNHNV, CDR2 YYDKDF (reference sequence). In DNA form, the CDR3 reads TGTGCCACCAGCAGGTCGGGGGTTTCGCAGCCCCAGCATTTT. Translated: CATSRSGVSQPQHF.

This chain uses TRBV10-3 with TRBJ1-3; 7 nucleotides line up with TRBD1. Per germline, CDR1 ENHRY and CDR2 SYGVKD. This CDR3 has 13 residues. V shed 8 bases, J shed 4 bases, and the junction held 5 bases outside the gene matches. The CDR3 here is CAIRTGGGNTIYF. CDR3 nucleotides: TGTGCCATCCGGACAGGCGGAGGAAACACCATATATTTT.

V gene TRBV24-1 combines with J gene TRBJ2-2; TRBD1 aligns across 10 bases. Looked up from germline, CDR1 is KGHDR and CDR2 is SFDVKD. V was clipped by 4 bases and J by 7 bases; unmatched bases: 8. This CDR3 contains 16 residues. The CDR3 sequence: CATSDPDRGRDGELFF. Written as DNA, the CDR3 is TGTGCCACCAGTGACCCAGACAGGGGGCGGGACGGGGAGCTGTTTTTT.

The J gene is TRBJ2-7, the V gene TRBV7-3, with 8 bases aligning to TRBD1. Per the germline V gene, CDR1 is SGHTA and CDR2 is FQGTGA. V shed 5 bases and J 5 bases; nucleotides not matched to a gene: 5. The CDR3 totals 13 residues. The CDR3 loop reads CASSPRTGHEQYF. The CDR3 region has the DNA TGTGCCAGCAGCCCCCGGACAGGGCACGAGCAGTACTTC. Together with reference TRBV7-3 and TRBJ2-7, the CDR3 gives the full variable domain: GAGVSQTPSNKVTEKGKYVELRCDPISGHTALYWYRQSLGQGPEFLIYFQGTGAADDSGLPNDRFFAVRPEGSVSTLKIQRTERGDSAVYLCASSPRTGHEQYFGPGTRLTVT.

V usage is TRBV5-1 and J usage is TRBJ1-1; a weak D match, TRBD1 (5 bases). The CDR3 is made up of 15 amino acids. The germline V gene has CDR1 SGHRS and CDR2 YFSETQ. V lost 2 bases and J lost 1, with 12 bases in between. The CDR3 DNA follows: TGCGCCAGCAGCTTTATGACAGACTCGAACACTGAAGCTTTCTTT. It codes for CASSFMTDSNTEAFF. The full variable domain, its missing parts supplied by reference TRBV5-1 and TRBJ1-1, is KAGVTQTPRYLIKTRGQQVTLSCSPISGHRSVSWYQQTPGQGLQFLFEYFSETQRNKGNFPGRFSGRQFSNSRSEMNVSTLELGDSALYLCASSFMTDSNTEAFFGQGTRLTVV.